Listed below are T cell receptor beta chains from one sample, sequenced in a study of graft-versus-host responses after intestinal transplantation. No antigen has been identified for these receptors. Here immunoSEQ multiplex PCR was the method, and the copy in TCRdb shows in-frame clones only, minus some. The sample has fewer than 120,000 clones; around 95% are singletons. Sequencing used unstimulated CD8+ T cells sorted from spleen or lymph node cells, obtained before intestinal transplant. The receptors stem from a human donor who received an intestinal transplant. Both conserved end residues are part of each CDR3. A D gene is named only where the DNA matches it firmly. The listing skips clone size in some rows; elsewhere it reads once, few, many or a size class.

V gene	D gene	J gene	clone size	CDR3 DNA	CDR3 protein
TRBV30	-	TRBJ2-7	-	TGTGCCTGGAGTGTACTAGGCCCTTCCTACGAGCAGTACTTC	CAWSVLGPSYEQYF
TRBV27	-	TRBJ2-5	-	TGTGCCAGCAGCCGTTTGCCTCCACGGGACGTCGAGGCCCAGTACTTC	CASSRLPPRDVEAQYF
TRBV7-8	-	TRBJ1-3	-	TGTGCCAGCAGCTTAGGCAGGGACTCTGGAAACACCATATATTTT	CASSLGRDSGNTIYF
TRBV4-1	-	TRBJ2-7	-	TGCGCCAGCAGCCAAGGGTGGCAGGGGCCCTACGAGCAGTACTTC	CASSQGWQGPYEQYF
TRBV2	-	TRBJ2-7	once	TGTGCCAGCAGGACACAGGGGGAGGGCTCCTACGAGCAGTACTTC	CASRTQGEGSYEQYF
TRBV29-1	-	TRBJ2-3	once	TGCAGCGCCCCTTTCCCGGATACGCAGTATTTT	CSAPFPDTQYF
TRBV5-1	TRBD2	TRBJ2-7	-	TGCGCCAGCAGCTCGGGACTAGCGGGAGGACTAAAGCAGTACTTC	CASSSGLAGGLKQYF
TRBV13	-	TRBJ1-5	-	TGTGCCAGCAGTTTAGGGGATCAGCCCCAGCATTTT	CASSLGDQPQHF
TRBV7-3	TRBD2	TRBJ2-7	-	TGTGCCACTGGAAGGACTGGCGGGAGCGAGCAGTACTTC	CATGRTGGSEQYF
TRBV5-1	TRBD1	TRBJ2-7	-	TGCGCCAGCACCACCGGGACAGGAAACTACGAGCAGTACTTC	CASTTGTGNYEQYF
TRBV28	TRBD2	TRBJ2-5	-	TGTGCCAGCAGCTTACTAGCGGGAGGGCCATGGGGAGAGACCCAGTACTTC	CASSLLAGGPWGETQYF
TRBV27	-	TRBJ1-5	-	TGTGCCAGCACTACGGGCAGCCAGCCCCAGCATTTT	CASTTGSQPQHF
TRBV4-2	-	TRBJ2-1	-	TGTGCCAGCAGCCAAGATCTTGTAGGAGGCGATGAGCAGTTCTTC	CASSQDLVGGDEQFF
TRBV27	-	TRBJ2-2	-	TGTGCCAGCAGTTTGGCGGGGGCCACCGGGGAGCTGTTTTTT	CASSLAGATGELFF
TRBV19	-	TRBJ1-5	-	TGTGCCAGTAGCTTGGCGTATAGCAATCAGCCCCAGCATTTT	CASSLAYSNQPQHF
TRBV5-6	-	TRBJ2-3	once	TGTGCCAGCAGCTTAGGGGATACGCAGTATTTT	CASSLGDTQYF
TRBV30	-	TRBJ2-3	-	TGTGCCTGGAGTGAGACTAGGATTCGACTAGTAGTTGATACGCAGTATTTT	CAWSETRIRLVVDTQYF
TRBV19	-	TRBJ1-5	-	TGTGCCAGTAGTATCTACGGGAATAGCAATCAGCCCCAGCATTTT	CASSIYGNSNQPQHF
TRBV9	TRBD1	TRBJ1-5	-	TGTGCCAGCAGCGCTGGGACAGGGACTTCCGATCAGCCCCAGCATTTT	CASSAGTGTSDQPQHF
TRBV27	-	TRBJ1-1	-	TGTGCCAGCAGTTTAACAGGACGGTGGAACACTGAAGCTTTCTTT	CASSLTGRWNTEAFF
TRBV7-9	-	TRBJ1-4	-	TGTGCCAGCAGCGAGACAGGTCCTAATGAAAAACTGTTTTTT	CASSETGPNEKLFF